These 25 T cell receptor beta chains were sequenced from one sample in a study of human T cells and chemical hapten exposure. From the RACE reads, TCRdb called clonotypes with MiXCR, one entry per CDR3 protein. This table has about 340,000 distinct CDR3 sequences, approximately 6.3% appearing once. Time point denoted: patch test 1, 2 weeks after DPC sensitization. Treatment given: therapeutic diphenylcyclopropenone sensitization with weekly scalp DPC. The specimen was whole blood, collected in connection with sensitization to the hapten diphenylcyclopropenone (DPC). The receptors originated from a woman under 30 with alopecia areata. Some clones in this sample may be carry-over from other donors' samples.

The chain employs TRBV2 and TRBJ2-3; D call uncertain. Germline assignment: CDR1 SNHLY and CDR2 FYNNEI. Trimming stripped 1 base from V and 2 bases from J, with 7 bases between. The CDR3 is made up of 14 amino acids. In DNA, the CDR3 is TGTGCCAGCAGTGAAGAGGCAGACACAGATACGCAGTATTTT. It specifies CASSEEADTDTQYF. Full variable domain (remainder filled in from reference TRBV2 and TRBJ2-3): EPEVTQTPSHQVTQMGQEVILRCVPISNHLYFYWYRQILGQKVEFLVSFYNNEISEKSEIFDDQFSVERPDGSNFTLKIRSTKLEDSAMYFCASSEEADTDTQYFGPGTRLTVL.

This clonotype was counted between two and nine times. The chain is built from TRBV6-1 and TRBJ1-6; D remains unclear. CDR1 and CDR2 from the germline V gene are MNHNS and SASEGT. CDR3 size: 14 residues. The V end lost 7 bases, the J end lost 7 bases, and 14 bases lay between the germline ends. In DNA, the CDR3 is TGTGCCAGCAAGGTATCCTATGGGAATTCACCCCTCCACTTT. This sequence encodes CASKVSYGNSPLHF.

The table lists this clonotype with many counts. The chain recombines TRBV29-1 with TRBJ2-2; D remains unclear. Trimming took 3 bases from V and 3 from J, leaving 8 bases between them. From germline, CDR1 is SQVTM and CDR2 ANQGSEA. The length of the CDR3 is 13 residues. The CDR3 protein is CSVDCQDTGELFF. The CDR3 DNA reads as TGCAGCGTTGACTGTCAGGACACCGGGGAGCTGTTTTTT.

This clonotype was found a few times. V is TRBV6-5 and J is TRBJ1-1; maybe TRBD1 (5 bases). Trimming took 3 bases from V and 1 from J, leaving 9 bases between them. This CDR3 is built from 14 residues. CDR1 is MNHEY, CDR2 SVGAGI, per germline. The CDR3 bases are TGTGCCAGCAGTTATTGGCAGGGGAACACTGAAGCTTTCTTT. Translated: CASSYWQGNTEAFF.

The V call is TRBV4-3, the J call TRBJ2-1; D gene uncertain. Looked up from germline, CDR1 is LGHNA and CDR2 is YSLEER. V shed 1 base and J shed 5 bases, with 15 bases lying between them. This CDR3 spans 16 amino acids. The CDR3 sequence: CASSQALGQPDNEQFF. In nucleotides, the CDR3 is TGCGCCAGCAGCCAAGCATTAGGGCAGCCTGACAATGAGCAGTTCTTC.

This clonotype was recorded at least ten times. The chain is built from TRBV20-1 and TRBJ2-4; D is possibly TRBD2 (5 bases). The V gene lost 1 base and the J gene lost 8 bases, with 18 bases spanning the gap. Germline-derived CDR1 and CDR2 are DFQATT and SNEGSKA (reference sequence). This CDR3 spans 15 amino acids. This chain's CDR3 is CSARGPTGDVHIQYF. The CDR3 DNA reads TGCAGTGCTAGAGGCCCGACCGGGGATGTGCACATTCAGTACTTC.

This clonotype was observed many times. V and J are TRBV29-1 and TRBJ2-3; 11 bases are a match to TRBD1. V trimming: 6 bases; J trimming: 2 bases; junction bases outside the gene matches: 7. CDR1 and CDR2 (germline): SQVTM, ANQGSEA. CDR3 length: 15 amino acids. The CDR3: CSVAGQGVFTDTQYF. As DNA, the CDR3 is TGCAGCGTGGCGGGACAGGGGGTATTCACAGATACGCAGTATTTT.

About this clonotype itself: A much larger clonotype is one base distant, so this may be a read error. The V call is TRBV12-3 or TRBV12-4, the J call TRBJ2-5; a possible D gene is TRBD1 (5 bases). The CDR3 is made up of 15 amino acids. CDR3 sequence reads: CASSPHRQYQEAQYF. The DNA for the CDR3 is TGTGCCAGCAGCCCCCACCGACAGTACCAAGAGGCCCAGTACTTC.

The V and J genes are TRBV7-8 and TRBJ2-3, with D perhaps TRBD2 (5 bases). The germline V gene encodes CDR1 SGHVS and CDR2 FQNEAQ. Trimming stripped 1 base from V and 2 bases from J, with 7 bases between. This CDR3 comprises 14 residues. In nucleotides, the CDR3 is TGTGCCAGCAGCTTAGGGACTCACACAGATACGCAGTATTTT. Translated: CASSLGTHTDTQYF.

The chain uses TRBV5-6 and TRBJ1-4; D might be TRBD1 (5 bases). This CDR3 has 16 residues. In germline, CDR1 is SGHDT, CDR2 YYEEEE. Trimming cost V 0 bases and J 5 bases, with 14 bases left between them. The CDR3: CASSLGAGRENEKLFF. The CDR3 bases are TGTGCCAGCAGCTTGGGGGCGGGACGGGAGAATGAAAAACTGTTTTTT.

This clonotype was observed a few times. V is TRBV12-3 or TRBV12-4 and J is TRBJ1-2; no firm D call. The V and J ends lost 6 bases and 6 bases respectively, with 14 bases between them. This CDR3 is 13 amino acids long. For the CDR3, the DNA is TGTGCCAGCAGCCTGGTAGAGTCCCATGGCTACACCTTC. It yields the protein CASSLVESHGYTF.

In this sample, this clonotype turned up a few times. The V and J genes are TRBV2 and TRBJ2-1; a weak D match, TRBD1 (6 bases). V was clipped by 7 bases and J by 6 bases, with 19 bases between them. Per the germline V gene, CDR1 is SNHLY and CDR2 is FYNNEI. CDR3 length: 15 residues. The DNA for the CDR3 is TGTGCCAGCACCCTTCAGGGACAAGTTGGCAATGAGCAGTTCTTC. This codes for CASTLQGQVGNEQFF.

This clonotype was seen a handful of times. The chain carries TRBV7-3 and TRBJ2-1, with D unclear. This CDR3 has 15 residues. Between the trimmed V and J ends, which lost 5 bases and 2 bases, there was a span of 13 bases. The germline V gene encodes CDR1 SGHTA and CDR2 FQGTGA. CDR3 loop: CASSRNDGAYNEQFF. The DNA for the CDR3 is TGTGCCAGCAGCCGAAACGACGGTGCCTACAATGAGCAGTTCTTC.

The chain recombines TRBV7-8 with TRBJ1-5, with D maybe TRBD1 (6 bases). With 3 bases removed from V and 7 bases from J, the gap between germline ends came to 13 bases. Germline V gene data show CDR1 as SGHVS and CDR2 as FQNEAQ. The CDR3 sequence is 14 residues long. The CDR3 loop is CASSFSTGNQPQHF. Here the CDR3 DNA reads TGTGCCAGCAGCTTTTCTACAGGGAACCAGCCCCAGCATTTT.

This clonotype was picked up many times. The V gene is TRBV4-3, the J gene TRBJ2-5; D is unclear. The V end lost 3 bases, the J end lost 6 bases, and 17 bases lay between the germline ends. The CDR3 covers 15 residues. Germline values: CDR1 LGHNA, CDR2 YSLEER. CDR3 sequence: CASSHYLTDPKTQYF. The CDR3 coding sequence is TGCGCCAGCAGCCATTACTTGACGGATCCCAAGACCCAGTACTTC.

This clonotype was detected ten times or more. V is TRBV20-1 and J is TRBJ1-3; D is uncertain. The germline gives CDR1 DFQATT, CDR2 SNEGSKA (reference sequence). There are 13 residues in the CDR3. V lost 0 bases and J lost 4, with 7 bases in between. The CDR3 DNA sequence: TGCAGTGCTAGAGATGTAGTAGGAAACACCATATATTTT. Translated: CSARDVVGNTIYF.

V gene TRBV5-4 combines with J gene TRBJ2-6; perhaps TRBD2 as D (5 bases). Trimming shortened V by 3 bases and J by 1 base, and 11 bases separated the two germline ends. CDR1 SGHNT and CDR2 YYREEE come from the germline V gene (reference sequence). CDR3 length equals 16 residues. Here the CDR3 reads CASSYGAGSGANVLTF. CDR3 nucleotide sequence: TGTGCCAGCAGCTACGGTGCGGGTTCTGGGGCCAACGTCCTGACTTTC.

This clonotype has just a few counts. The rearrangement joins TRBV28 to TRBJ1-4; D is perhaps TRBD1 (6 bases). V dropped 2 bases and J dropped 6 bases, with 10 bases sitting between them. Germline CDR1 is MDHEN and CDR2 is SYDVKM. The CDR3 has 14 residues. This chain's CDR3 is CASSLRGSYEKLFF. Here the CDR3 DNA reads TGTGCCAGCAGTTTAAGGGGGTCATATGAAAAACTGTTTTTT.

The chain employs TRBV6-2 or TRBV6-3 and TRBJ1-1, with D tentatively TRBD1 (5 bases). V was clipped by 4 bases and J by 1 base, with 10 bases between them. CDR3 size: 14 residues. CDR1 MNHEY and CDR2 SVGEGT come from the germline V gene. The CDR3 bases are TGTGCCAGCAGTTCCGGGACTTCGAACACTGAAGCTTTCTTT. Translation gives CASSSGTSNTEAFF.

This clonotype appeared a few times. This chain's CDR3 is CASSFAAPGHLTYEQYF. The CDR3 DNA reads TGCGCCAGCAGCTTCGCTGCTCCGGGACACCTAACCTACGAGCAGTACTTC. The V gene is TRBV5-1, the J gene TRBJ2-7, with D perhaps matching TRBD1 (6 bases). Trimming left V 2 bases short and J 2 bases short, with 20 bases between. The germline gives CDR1 SGHRS, CDR2 YFSETQ. The CDR3 has 17 amino acids.

This clonotype was detected only once. This chain joins TRBV10-3 and TRBJ2-7; TRBD1 agrees at 9 bases. V was clipped by 7 bases and J by 6 bases; unmatched bases: 10. Germline V lookup: CDR1 ENHRY, CDR2 SYGVKD. The CDR3 is 14 residues long. The chain's CDR3 is CAITPGQGIGEQYF. CDR3 sequence (DNA): TGTGCCATCACCCCGGGACAGGGTATTGGCGAGCAGTACTTC.

This clonotype was picked up many times. The chain has TRBV3-1 and TRBJ1-1; weak D call: TRBD1 (5 bases). Germline CDR1 and CDR2: LGHDT and YNNKEL (reference sequence). The CDR3 runs to 14 residues. Trimming pared 2 bases from V and 4 bases from J, leaving 11 bases between. CDR3 nucleotide sequence: TGTGCCAGCAGCCAACGTCTGGGGGTCACTGAAGCTTTCTTT. Translated: CASSQRLGVTEAFF. The full variable domain, with the rest looked up from reference TRBV3-1 and TRBJ1-1, is DTAVSQTPKYLVTQMGNDKSIKCEQNLGHDTMYWYKQDSKKFLKIMFSYNNKELIINETVPNRFSPKSPDKAHLNLHINSLELGDSAVYFCASSQRLGVTEAFFGQGTRLTVV.

The chain recombines TRBV12-3 or TRBV12-4 with TRBJ1-4, with D unclear. This CDR3 has 16 amino acids. With 2 bases removed from V and 1 base from J, the gap between germline ends came to 11 bases. The CDR3 bases are TGTGCCAGCAGTTTATCCTCGAGGGTAACTAATGAAAAACTGTTTTTT. It specifies CASSLSSRVTNEKLFF.

The chain links TRBV7-2 to TRBJ1-1, with a weak D call TRBD1 (6 bases). Germline V gives CDR1 SGHTA, CDR2 FQGNSA. The CDR3 spans 16 residues. The ends were cut back, 1 base at V and 4 bases at J, with 16 bases in the middle. Here the CDR3 reads CASSLGQAGTSTEAFF. In DNA, the CDR3 is TGTGCCAGCAGCTTAGGACAGGCGGGAACATCCACTGAAGCTTTCTTT.

This clonotype was seen repeatedly, ten times or more. The J gene is TRBJ2-5, the V gene TRBV7-2; TRBD1 aligns across 8 bases. Trimming removed 5 bases from V and 4 bases from J; junction bases left unmatched: 6. Germline assignment: CDR1 SGHTA and CDR2 FQGNSA. This CDR3 region has 14 residues. In nucleotides, the CDR3 is TGTGCCAGCAGCGCCCAGGGGGCTTCAGAGACCCAGTACTTC. Amino acids: CASSAQGASETQYF.